This is a list of T cell receptor beta chains from one sample in a study of T cell changes during pregnancy in multiple sclerosis. Generated by immunoSEQ multiplex PCR, the TCRdb table keeps only in-frame clones and is missing some. The sample records about 36,000 clones, 91% being singletons. Sequences were derived from CD4+ T cells from peripheral blood mononuclear cells, sampled in the second trimester of pregnancy. These receptors originate from a female donor in good health, enrolled as a control in a pregnancy study. The CDR3 runs from the conserved cysteine through the conserved F or W. The D gene is left open where the match is weak. The listing skips clone size in some rows; elsewhere it reads once, few, many or a size class.

TRBV15,TRBJ2-7,-,TRBD1,TGTGCCACCAGTATGGACAGGGGAGCTTACGAGCAGTACTTC,CATSMDRGAYEQYF
TRBV18,TRBJ2-7,-,TRBD1,TGTGCCAGCTCACCCGGACAGGGGGCTATCTACGAGCAGTACTTC,CASSPGQGAIYEQYF
TRBV5-4,TRBJ2-3,-,TRBD2,TGTGCCAGCAATCCGGCGGGAGGCACAGATACGCAGTATTTT,CASNPAGGTDTQYF
TRBV5-4,TRBJ1-1,-,-,TGTGCCAGCAGAGGGGGGGGCATGAACACTGAAGCTTTCTTT,CASRGGGMNTEAFF
TRBV6-1,TRBJ2-7,-,-,TGTGCCAGCGCGGGGAACCGGCCCCTCGAGCAGTACTTC,CASAGNRPLEQYF
TRBV27,TRBJ1-2,-,-,TGTGCCAGCACTTCCGCAGGGCAGCACGGCTACACCTTC,CASTSAGQHGYTF
TRBV6-1,TRBJ2-1,-,-,TGTGCCAGTGGGACTCTTAATTCCTACAATGAGCAGTTCTTC,CASGTLNSYNEQFF
TRBV14,TRBJ2-3,-,-,TGTGCCAGCAGCCAGGTCCAGTTCACAGATACGCAGTATTTT,CASSQVQFTDTQYF
TRBV10-2,TRBJ2-2,-,-,TGCGCCAGCATGACAGCCAGCGCCGGGGAGCTGTTTTTT,CASMTASAGELFF
TRBV28,TRBJ1-2,-,-,TGTGCCAGCCGCCTCGCTAACTCCTATGGCTACACCTTC,CASRLANSYGYTF
TRBV7-7,TRBJ1-3,few,TRBD1,TGTGCTAGCAGCACCGGACAGGGGGCGGGAAACACCATATATTTT,CASSTGQGAGNTIYF
TRBV7-3,TRBJ2-3,-,-,TGTGCCAGCAGCTTACTGGCTAGCTACACAGATACGCAGTATTTT,CASSLLASYTDTQYF
TRBV19,TRBJ2-1,-,TRBD2,TGTGCCAGTACCGGGAGGAAGGGTTTGAATGAGCAGTTCTTC,CASTGRKGLNEQFF
TRBV5-1,TRBJ2-7,-,-,TGCGCCAGCAGCTTGGAAGTCGGAGCCTACGAGCAGTACTTC,CASSLEVGAYEQYF
TRBV28,TRBJ2-7,-,TRBD2,TGTGCCAGCAGTGTGACTAGCGGAGCCTACGAGCAGTACTTC,CASSVTSGAYEQYF
TRBV7-9,TRBJ2-5,-,TRBD2,TGTGCCAGCAGCACGGGACTAGCGGGGTTGACCCAGTACTTC,CASSTGLAGLTQYF
TRBV6-6,TRBJ1-1,-,-,TGTGCCAGCTGGAGGGGTGGAGCGGGTGAAGCTTTCTTT,CASWRGGAGEAFF
TRBV19,TRBJ2-5,once,-,TGTGCCAGTAGTATCCTACTAGCAGGGCAAGAGACCCAGTACTTC,CASSILLAGQETQYF
TRBV4-1,TRBJ2-1,-,-,TGCGCCAGCAGCCAAGGCCTCCTCGGACACACTGGGCAGTTCTTC,CASSQGLLGHTGQFF
TRBV19,TRBJ1-5,-,TRBD1,TGTGCCAGTAGTATAGGACAGGGGGCGAATAGCAATCAGCCCCAGCATTTT,CASSIGQGANSNQPQHF
TRBV5-6,TRBJ1-2,-,-,TGTGCCAGCAGGGGGGCAGTCCTTTATGGCTACACCTTC,CASRGAVLYGYTF
TRBV6-5,TRBJ2-5,-,-,TGTGCCAGCAGAGACTCCCTCCAAGAGACCCAGTACTTC,CASRDSLQETQYF
TRBV2,TRBJ1-2,-,-,TGTGCCAGCAGTGAGGGGGGAGGCGGGTATGGCTACACCTTC,CASSEGGGGYGYTF